A selection of T cell receptor beta chains follows, all from one sample in a study of immune cell composition in non-small cell lung cancer. Only in-frame clones appear in the TCRdb table, and some are missing; sequencing was by immunoSEQ multiplex PCR. This sample has under 4,000 clones, with 80% found just once. What was sequenced was non-adjacent lung tissue. The receptors were gathered from a human donor with non-small cell lung cancer. Both conserved end residues are part of each CDR3. The D gene is left open where the match is weak. The size entry is marked missing in some rows and otherwise reads once, few, many or a size class.

clone size	D gene	J gene	V gene	CDR3 protein	CDR3 DNA
once	TRBD2	TRBJ2-4	TRBV18	CASSPLTSGDKNIQYF	TGTGCCAGCTCACCATTAACTAGCGGTGACAAAAACATTCAGTACTTC
.	TRBD2	TRBJ2-7	TRBV11-3	CASHKVAGDLTPGEQYF	TGTGCCAGCCATAAGGTAGCGGGAGACTTAACTCCCGGGGAGCAGTACTTC
few	TRBD2	TRBJ2-4	TRBV11-1	CASSLEMGRENIQYF	TGTGCCAGCAGCTTAGAAATGGGGAGGGAAAACATTCAGTACTTC
.	TRBD2	TRBJ2-2	TRBV10-3	CAINPTSGKGTGELFF	TGTGCCATCAATCCGACTAGCGGGAAAGGGACCGGGGAGCTGTTTTTT
.	.	TRBJ2-5	TRBV7-9	CASSFQETQYF	TGTGCCAGCAGCTTCCAAGAGACCCAGTACTTC
.	.	TRBJ2-1	TRBV19	CASRRYNEQFF	TGTGCCAGTAGACGCTACAATGAGCAGTTCTTC
.	.	TRBJ2-1	TRBV6-5	CASKGSRGSYNEQFF	TGTGCCAGCAAAGGGTCCCGAGGCTCCTACAATGAGCAGTTCTTC
once	.	TRBJ2-1	TRBV10-3	CAISELSLGESEQFF	TGTGCCATCAGTGAACTTAGCTTAGGGGAGTCGGAGCAGTTCTTC
.	TRBD2	TRBJ2-7	TRBV6-6	CASRTSGSSYEQYF	TGTGCCAGCAGAACTAGCGGGAGCTCCTACGAGCAGTACTTC
.	TRBD2	TRBJ2-5	TRBV27	CASSPFLAGAKGAQYF	TGTGCCAGCAGTCCCTTTTTAGCGGGAGCCAAGGGGGCCCAGTACTTC
.	.	TRBJ2-1	TRBV7-3	CASSPSLGYNEQFF	TGTGCCAGCAGCCCTAGCTTGGGCTACAATGAGCAGTTCTTC
.	.	TRBJ2-2	TRBV28	CASRRGGTNTGELFF	TGTGCCAGCAGGCGCGGTGGGACGAACACCGGGGAGCTGTTTTTT
large	TRBD1	TRBJ1-1	TRBV27	CASSLYPPGQGYTEAFF	TGTGCCAGCAGTTTATACCCGCCGGGACAGGGGTACACTGAAGCTTTCTTT
.	.	TRBJ2-5	TRBV19	CASSIDQERQETQYF	TGTGCCAGTAGTATAGATCAAGAGCGGCAAGAGACCCAGTACTTC
.	TRBD2	TRBJ2-3	TRBV7-3	CASSLRATSGLLHTQYF	TGTGCCAGCAGCCTTAGAGCTACTAGCGGACTATTACATACGCAGTATTTT
.	TRBD1	TRBJ1-1	TRBV5-6	CASSFDRGPATEAFF	TGTGCCAGCAGCTTCGACAGGGGGCCGGCCACTGAAGCTTTCTTT
.	.	TRBJ1-5	TRBV20-1	CSASSGGPQHF	TGCAGTGCTAGTTCTGGGGGGCCCCAGCATTTT
.	.	TRBJ1-4	TRBV6-1	CASAGTQGEKLFF	TGTGCCAGCGCCGGGACCCAGGGAGAAAAACTGTTTTTT
.	.	TRBJ1-2	TRBV5-1	CASSLESPAPCYTF	TGCGCCAGCAGCTTGGAAAGCCCAGCACCGTGCTACACCTTC
.	.	TRBJ1-5	TRBV4-1	CASSLLSNQPQHF	TGCGCCAGCAGCCTCCTGTCCAATCAGCCCCAGCATTTT
few	TRBD2	TRBJ2-7	TRBV9	CASSPRTSGNYEQYF	TGTGCCAGCAGCCCGCGGACTAGCGGGAACTACGAGCAGTACTTC
.	.	TRBJ2-3	TRBV29-1	CSVPGTGGITDTQYF	TGCAGCGTCCCAGGGACTGGCGGGATCACAGATACGCAGTATTTT
.	.	TRBJ1-6	TRBV11-3	CASSLGQGRNSPLHF	TGTGCCAGCAGCTTAGGTCAGGGGCGGAATTCACCCCTCCACTTT
.	.	TRBJ2-3	TRBV7-9	CASSLTRGGTDTQYF	TGTGCCAGCAGCTTAACACGTGGGGGCACAGATACGCAGTATTTT
once	.	TRBJ2-1	TRBV10-2	CASRLGEQFF	TGCGCCAGCAGATTGGGTGAGCAGTTCTTC
.	.	TRBJ2-2	TRBV6-5	CASTAGGTGELFF	TGTGCCAGCACTGCAGGAGGGACCGGGGAGCTGTTTTTT
once	TRBD1	TRBJ2-3	TRBV5-6	CASSLSVYSAESQGDTQYF	TGTGCCAGCAGCTTGTCGGTCTACAGCGCTGAATCACAGGGGGATACGCAGTATTTT
once	TRBD2	TRBJ2-3	TRBV5-4	CASSFPGLVGDTQYF	TGTGCCAGCAGCTTCCCGGGACTAGTTGGAGATACGCAGTATTTT
.	.	TRBJ2-7	TRBV6-5	CASSFIQGNRAYEQYF	TGTGCCAGCAGTTTCATACAGGGAAATCGGGCCTACGAGCAGTACTTC
.	.	TRBJ1-4	TRBV11-2	CASQRGWGEKLFF	TGTGCCAGCCAGAGGGGGTGGGGTGAAAAACTGTTTTTT
.	.	TRBJ1-5	TRBV30	CAWMGRGDQPQHF	TGTGCCTGGATGGGCAGGGGCGATCAGCCCCAGCATTTT
.	TRBD2	TRBJ2-1	TRBV13	CASSPDLLGGSPIGEQFF	TGTGCCAGCAGCCCAGATCTTCTGGGCGGGAGCCCGATAGGTGAGCAGTTCTTC
.	TRBD2	TRBJ2-1	TRBV6-6	CASSYSTSGYYNEQFF	TGTGCCAGCAGTTACTCGACTAGCGGATACTACAATGAGCAGTTCTTC
.	.	TRBJ1-1	TRBV30	CACPPRGPKGDTEAFF	TGTGCCTGTCCCCCCCGGGGCCCAAAGGGGGACACTGAAGCTTTCTTT
.	TRBD1	TRBJ1-1	TRBV18	CASSPQLQGVTEAFF	TGTGCCAGCTCACCTCAACTCCAGGGGGTTACTGAAGCTTTCTTT
.	TRBD1	TRBJ2-7	TRBV2	CASMRKAGQGNEQYF	TGTGCCAGCATGAGGAAGGCGGGACAGGGGAACGAGCAGTACTTC
.	.	TRBJ2-1	TRBV4-3	CASSQGSSPGEQFF	TGCGCCAGCAGCCAAGGTTCCTCCCCGGGTGAGCAGTTCTTC
.	.	TRBJ1-1	TRBV18	CASSPPLQGALAEAFF	TGTGCCAGCTCACCACCTCTCCAGGGAGCGCTCGCTGAAGCTTTCTTT
.	.	TRBJ1-4	TRBV7-9	CASSLSREGEKLFF	TGTGCCAGCAGCTTATCCCGGGAGGGTGAAAAACTGTTTTTT
.	TRBD1	TRBJ1-5	TRBV19	CASSIRTGPNQPQHF	TGTGCCAGTAGTATCCGGACAGGGCCTAATCAGCCCCAGCATTTT
.	TRBD2	TRBJ2-3	TRBV28	CASSSPASGSTDTQYF	TGTGCCAGCAGTTCCCCGGCTAGCGGGAGTACAGATACGCAGTATTTT
.	TRBD2	TRBJ2-7	TRBV10-3	CAIKEGIAGGTYEQYF	TGTGCCATCAAGGAAGGAATAGCGGGAGGGACCTACGAGCAGTACTTC
.	.	TRBJ1-3	TRBV19	CASSNPRTGNTIYF	TGTGCCAGTAGTAACCCCCGAACTGGAAACACCATATATTTT
few	TRBD2	TRBJ2-3	TRBV4-3	CASSPVLAGGTDTQYF	TGCGCCAGCAGCCCAGTACTAGCGGGGGGCACAGATACGCAGTATTTT
.	.	TRBJ2-2	TRBV4-1	CASSQFWTRNTGELFF	TGCGCCAGCAGCCAATTTTGGACGCGGAACACCGGGGAGCTGTTTTTT